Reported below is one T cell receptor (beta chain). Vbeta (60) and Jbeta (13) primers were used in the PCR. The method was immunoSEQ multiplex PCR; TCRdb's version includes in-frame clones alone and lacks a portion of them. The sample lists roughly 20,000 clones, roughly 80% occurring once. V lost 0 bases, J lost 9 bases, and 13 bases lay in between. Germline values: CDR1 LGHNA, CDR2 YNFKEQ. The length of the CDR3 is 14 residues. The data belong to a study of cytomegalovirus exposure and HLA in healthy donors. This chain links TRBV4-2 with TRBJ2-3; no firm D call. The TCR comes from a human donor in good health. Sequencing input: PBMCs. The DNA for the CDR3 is TGTGCCAGCAGCCAAGATACCTCTATTCGGACGCAGTATTTT. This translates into CASSQDTSIRTQYF.